This TCR beta chain was sequenced in a study of early T cells in non-severe SARS-CoV-2 infection. V lost 0 bases to trimming and J lost 5 bases, with 20 bases between them. The CDR3 sequence is 18 residues long. The germline V gene encodes CDR1 LGHDT and CDR2 YNNKEL (reference sequence). This clonotype was found many times. Individually, cDNA molecules had unique molecular identifiers attached to them. Each CDR3 protein is one row after TCRdb ran MiXCR on the 5' RACE reads. The sample yields tens of thousands of distinct CDR3 sequences, approximately 8% seen once. The sequencing here drew on whole blood, taken at baseline. The source is an adult who was a healthcare worker with PCR-confirmed SARS-CoV-2 infection or an uninfected control (not recorded which). The rearrangement links TRBV3-1 to TRBJ2-1; possible D gene TRBD2, 6 bases. CDR3 DNA: TGTGCCAGCAGCCAAGATTCGGGGCACGGGGGATTAAACAATGAGCAGTTCTTC. Its translation is CASSQDSGHGGLNNEQFF.